The 27 T cell receptor beta chains in this list originate from one sample, sequenced in a study of cytomegalovirus exposure and HLA in healthy donors. This PCR relied on a set of 60 Vbeta primers and 13 Jbeta primers. Profiled with immunoSEQ multiplex PCR; TCRdb holds only in-frame clones, not every one. This sample has 100,000 or so clones; roughly 75% occur once, and the top ten carry about 6.8%. The source material was PBMCs. Receptors were obtained from a man aged 25-45 years in good health and CMV-seronegative.

This rearrangement joins TRBV28 to TRBJ2-7, with D maybe TRBD2 (6 bases). V lost 6 bases, J lost 4 bases, and 16 bases lay in between. Looked up from germline, CDR1 is MDHEN and CDR2 is SYDVKM. This CDR3 is 14 amino acids long. CDR3 coding DNA: TGTGCCAGCAGCGTCCGGAGGGAGAAGTACGAGCAGTACTTC. As protein: CASSVRREKYEQYF.

The J gene is TRBJ1-2, the V gene TRBV6-6; possibly TRBD1 for D (5 bases). Germline V gene data show CDR1 as MNHNY and CDR2 as SVGAGI (reference sequence). V lost 4 bases to trimming and J lost 4 bases, with 10 bases between them. The CDR3 extends over 13 amino acids. CDR3: CASSSGEPYGYTF. The CDR3 DNA reads as TGTGCCAGCAGTTCGGGGGAACCCTATGGCTACACCTTC.

The chain employs TRBV2 and TRBJ2-7; TRBD2 aligns across 11 bases. The CDR3 loop spans 15 amino acids. Germline values: CDR1 SNHLY, CDR2 FYNNEI. Trimming took 6 bases from V and 3 from J; bases not matched to a gene: 7. Written as DNA, the CDR3 is TGTGCCAGCAGGCTTCTAGCGGGGGGATACTACGAGCAGTACTTC. This translates into CASRLLAGGYYEQYF.

The rearrangement links TRBV7-3 to TRBJ2-1; the match to TRBD2 covers 9 bases. The CDR3 has 15 amino acids. Looked up from germline, CDR1 is SGHTA and CDR2 is FQGTGA. Trimming removed 4 bases from V and 3 bases from J; junction bases left unmatched: 4. The CDR3 loop reads CASSSGGGGYNEQFF. DNA of the CDR3: TGTGCCAGCAGCTCGGGCGGGGGGGGCTACAATGAGCAGTTCTTC.

The gene calls are TRBV5-8 and TRBJ1-5; D uncertain. Germline CDR1 is SGHTS and CDR2 is YDEGEE. This CDR3 spans 16 amino acids. Trimming took off 4 bases at V and 2 bases at J, with 16 bases between the two ends. The CDR3 DNA follows: TGTGCCAGCAGCCCTTTCCCTAGACGAGGCAATCAGCCCCAGCATTTT. It encodes CASSPFPRRGNQPQHF.

This clone was seen only a few times. The rearrangement joins TRBV28 to TRBJ2-5; 10 bases are a match to TRBD2. The CDR3 spans 16 residues. Germline V CDR1 and CDR2: MDHEN, SYDVKM. J lost 2 bases, V lost 3 bases, and 6 bases had no gene match. DNA for the CDR3: TGTGCCAGCAGTTTGGCTAGCGGGGGTGGACAAGAGACCCAGTACTTC. As protein: CASSLASGGGQETQYF.

CDR3 nucleotides: TGTGCCAGCAGTTTTGACAAGGCTACTGAAGCTTTCTTT. Translation gives CASSFDKATEAFF. The V and J genes are TRBV27 and TRBJ1-1, with no clear D. Germline CDR1 MNHEY, CDR2 SMNVEV (reference sequence). The CDR3 totals 13 residues. Trimming pared 3 bases from V and 5 bases from J, leaving 10 bases between.

The gene calls are TRBV29-1 and TRBJ2-7; maybe TRBD2 (5 bases). Trimming stripped 2 bases from V and 3 bases from J, with 11 bases between. The CDR3 is 13 amino acids. The germline V gene has CDR1 SQVTM and CDR2 ANQGSEA. CDR3 loop: CSVENPGSYEQYF. The DNA of the CDR3 is TGCAGCGTTGAAAACCCTGGGAGCTACGAGCAGTACTTC.

The chain links TRBV2 to TRBJ2-5; 12 bases map to TRBD2. This CDR3 is 15 amino acids long. Trimming removed 7 bases from V and 5 bases from J; junction bases left unmatched: 8. CDR1 and CDR2 (germline): SNHLY, FYNNEI. The CDR3 region is CASTKLAGGPETQYF. The CDR3 coding sequence is TGTGCCAGCACCAAACTAGCGGGGGGACCGGAGACCCAGTACTTC.

This clone was recorded a few times. J is TRBJ1-2 and V is TRBV15; D is ambiguous. This CDR3 contains 14 residues. Looked up from germline, CDR1 is LNHNV and CDR2 is YYDKDF (reference sequence). The V end was cut by 3 bases, the J end by 7 bases, with 15 bases between. CDR3 region: CATSSGEGYTGYTF. As DNA, the CDR3 is TGTGCCACCAGCAGCGGCGAGGGATATACTGGCTACACCTTC.

The rearrangement uses TRBV6-5 and TRBJ1-1, with 8 bases matching TRBD1. CDR3 size: 13 residues. V trimming: 5 bases; J trimming: 4 bases; junction bases outside the gene matches: 3. The V gene's germline CDR1 is MNHEY and CDR2 SVGAGI. CDR3 DNA: TGTGCCAGCAGTCGCGGACAGGGCACTGAAGCTTTCTTT. Amino acids: CASSRGQGTEAFF.

In the case of this clone: The junction and the germline gene differ at one end; a read error may be behind it. The rearrangement uses TRBV2 and TRBJ2-6; D perhaps matches TRBD1 (5 bases). The CDR3 extends over 15 amino acids. CDR1 SNHLY and CDR2 FYNNEI come from the germline V gene. The CDR3 reads CASRDPYSGANVLTF. CDR3 nucleotides: TGTGCCAGCAGGGACCCTTACTCTGGGGCCAACGTCCTGACTTTT.

This clone has more than one count but fewer than ten. The gene calls are TRBV4-2 and TRBJ2-7; 13 nucleotides line up with TRBD2. V dropped 4 bases and J dropped 7; count of bases not matched to a gene: 13. Germline V CDR1 and CDR2: LGHNA, YNFKEQ. This CDR3 is built from 17 residues. The CDR3 sequence: CASSPKGLAGDVREQYF. The CDR3 region has the DNA TGTGCCAGCAGCCCCAAAGGACTAGCGGGAGATGTGAGAGAGCAGTACTTC.

This chain joins TRBV30 and TRBJ2-7; D is unclear. The ends were cut back, 0 bases at V and 0 bases at J, with 9 bases in the middle. The CDR3 is made up of 14 amino acids. CDR1 and CDR2 (germline): GTSNPN, SVGIG (reference sequence). DNA for the CDR3: TGTGCCTGGAGTGTCCCGGGTGGCTCCTACGAGCAGTACTTC. This encodes CAWSVPGGSYEQYF.

The chain carries TRBV7-9 and TRBJ1-2; no clear D. This CDR3 region has 14 residues. V was pared by 2 bases and J by 2 bases, with 9 bases between. Germline V gene data show CDR1 as SEHNR and CDR2 as FQNEAQ (reference sequence). In DNA form, the CDR3 reads TGTGCCAGCAGCTTAAATTCGGGAAACTATGGCTACACCTTC. It codes for CASSLNSGNYGYTF.

Here the CDR3 reads CASSLATGTDTQYF. DNA of the CDR3: TGTGCCAGCAGCTTAGCGACAGGGACAGATACGCAGTATTTT. This chain uses TRBV7-4 with TRBJ2-3; 7 bases agree with TRBD1. After removal of 0 bases from V and 3 bases from J, the junction contained 0 bases not matched to a gene. Germline CDR1 is SGHVT and CDR2 is SQSDAQ. The CDR3 has 14 residues.

The rearrangement uses TRBV4-2 and TRBJ1-2; 8 nucleotides line up with TRBD1. The CDR3 length is 12 residues. The germline CDR1 and CDR2 sequences are LGHNA and YNFKEQ. V was pared by 3 bases and J by 13 bases, with 7 bases of the junction left unmatched. The CDR3 nucleotides read TGTGCCAGCAGCCACCAGACAGGGGAAGTCACCTTC. It is translated as CASSHQTGEVTF.

The chain combines TRBV7-8 with TRBJ2-5; D perhaps matches TRBD2 (5 bases). The length of the CDR3 is 15 residues. With 1 base removed from V and 2 bases from J, the gap between germline ends came to 11 bases. The V gene's germline CDR1 is SGHVS and CDR2 FQNEAQ. CDR3 residues: CASSLETGFQETQYF. CDR3 in DNA: TGTGCCAGCAGCTTAGAGACGGGATTTCAAGAGACCCAGTACTTC.

This clone was counted a few times. The chain employs TRBV5-4 and TRBJ1-1; no clear D. From germline, CDR1 is SGHNT and CDR2 YYREEE (reference sequence). Trimming shortened V by 0 bases and J by 8 bases, and 8 bases separated the two germline ends. The CDR3 is 12 amino acids. As DNA, the CDR3 is TGTGCCAGCAGCTTGGCTGGAGGGGAAGCTTTCTTT. It encodes CASSLAGGEAFF. Full variable domain (remainder filled in from reference TRBV5-4 and TRBJ1-1): ETGVTQSPTHLIKTRGQQVTLRCSSQSGHNTVSWYQQALGQGPQFIFQYYREEENGRGNFPPRFSGLQFPNYSSELNVNALELDDSALYLCASSLAGGEAFFGQGTRLTVV.

This chain links TRBV7-2 with TRBJ2-5; weak D call: TRBD1 (6 bases). The V end was cut by 4 bases, the J end by 5 bases, with 17 bases between. The CDR3 runs to 15 residues. Germline CDR1 SGHTA, CDR2 FQGNSA. CDR3 in amino acids: CASSSVGGEWETQYF. The CDR3 DNA follows: TGTGCCAGCAGCTCGGTAGGGGGAGAGTGGGAGACCCAGTACTTC.

This chain connects TRBV6-5 to TRBJ1-3; D is unresolved. Germline lookup yields CDR1 MNHEY and CDR2 SVGAGI. The CDR3 runs to 15 residues. Trimming left V 0 bases short and J 5 bases short, with 11 bases between. CDR3 sequence reads: CASSYSRRGRNTIYF. As DNA, the CDR3 is TGTGCCAGCAGTTACTCGCGGCGCGGGAGAAACACCATATATTTT.

This clone showed up many times. The rearrangement joins TRBV2 to TRBJ1-2, with TRBD1 as a possible D gene (5 bases). Trimming cost V 10 bases and J 12 bases, with 21 bases left between them. The CDR3 is 12 residues long. The germline gives CDR1 SNHLY, CDR2 FYNNEI. CDR3 sequence: CAMDGGLLGNTF. The CDR3 nucleotides read TGTGCCATGGACGGGGGTCTCTTAGGGAACACCTTC.

The chain recombines TRBV7-7 with TRBJ2-3, with 10 bases matching TRBD2. The CDR3 loop spans 15 amino acids. Germline trimming cut 2 bases from V and 5 bases from J; bases unmatched to any gene: 4. The germline V gene encodes CDR1 SSHAT and CDR2 FNYEAQ (reference sequence). CDR3 residues: CASSLLAGDGDTQYF. The CDR3 DNA is TGTGCCAGCAGCTTACTAGCGGGAGATGGAGATACGCAGTATTTT.

The rearrangement links TRBV19 to TRBJ2-3; tentatively, D is TRBD1 (5 bases). CDR3 size: 13 residues. Germline CDR1 and CDR2: LNHDA and SQIVND (reference sequence). Trimming pared 1 base from V and 8 bases from J, leaving 10 bases between. In nucleotides, the CDR3 is TGTGCCAGTAGTATAGGGGGCGCAGGTACGCAGTATTTT. Protein product: CASSIGGAGTQYF.

The chain has TRBV27 and TRBJ2-3; TRBD2 matches at 8 bases. The CDR3 totals 16 residues. Germline V lookup: CDR1 MNHEY, CDR2 SMNVEV (reference sequence). V was pared by 3 bases and J by 1 base, with 6 bases of the junction left unmatched. This chain's CDR3 is CASSFLAGSGTDTQYF. The CDR3 bases are TGTGCCAGCAGTTTCCTAGCGGGCTCTGGCACAGATACGCAGTATTTT.

This clone has a single count. The chain recombines TRBV7-2 with TRBJ2-7, with D possibly TRBD1 on 6 matching bases. The V end was cut by 6 bases, the J end by 5 bases, with 20 bases between. The CDR3 length is 15 residues. Germline V lookup: CDR1 SGHTA, CDR2 FQGNSA. As DNA, the CDR3 is TGTGCCAGCAGGGGGGCGGCGGTTATATCCCACGAGCAGTACTTC. Amino acid sequence: CASRGAAVISHEQYF.

The genes are TRBV7-9 and TRBJ1-1; a weak D match, TRBD1 (5 bases). V gave up 3 bases and J gave up 5 bases, with 13 bases separating them. The CDR3 is 14 amino acids. Germline values: CDR1 SEHNR, CDR2 FQNEAQ (reference sequence). CDR3 in DNA: TGTGCCAGCAGCTTGAACGTAGGGGCAACTGAAGCTTTCTTT. This translates into CASSLNVGATEAFF.